Presented here are 27 T cell receptor beta chains from one specimen sequenced in a study of blood T cell repertoires in COVID-19. The protocol was immunoSEQ multiplex PCR, while the TCRdb copy is restricted to in-frame clones and leaves out a portion. The table lists under 350,000 clones, approximately 85% of them singletons, with 6% to 9% in the top ten. The specimen sequenced was peripheral blood. Receptor source: a human donor in a cohort sampled during active COVID-19.

V usage is TRBV6-1 and J usage is TRBJ1-2, with D unclear. This CDR3 region has 16 residues. Germline V gene sequence: CDR1 MNHNS, CDR2 SASEGT. Trimming left V 0 bases short and J 1 base short, with 12 bases between. The CDR3 protein is CASSEAGKAVNYGYTF. In DNA, the CDR3 is TGTGCCAGCAGTGAAGCGGGTAAGGCGGTTAACTATGGCTACACCTTC.

The V and J genes are TRBV3-1 (or the pseudogene TRBV3-2) and TRBJ1-1, with D perhaps TRBD1 (5 bases). Trimming left V 8 bases short and J 10 bases short, with 14 bases between. Looked up from germline, CDR1 is LGHDT and CDR2 is YNNKEL (reference sequence). The CDR3 runs 11 residues. CDR3 region: CASRTGELAFF. The CDR3 DNA reads as TGTGCCAGCCGGACGGGGGAGTTAGCTTTCTTT.

There are a few counts of this clone. The chain combines TRBV12-3 or TRBV12-4 with TRBJ1-5; D call uncertain. Trimming stripped 5 bases from V and 9 bases from J, with 14 bases between. The CDR3 runs to 13 residues. The CDR3 loop reads CASSLLQRRPQHF. Here the CDR3 DNA reads TGTGCCAGCAGTCTACTCCAAAGGAGGCCCCAGCATTTT.

This clone was counted only a few times. V and J are TRBV6-4 and TRBJ2-3, with unresolved D. CDR1 is MRHNA and CDR2 is SNTAGT in the germline V gene. Trimming took 6 bases from V and 3 from J, leaving 13 bases between them. The CDR3 loop spans 14 amino acids. CDR3 residues: CASSPLAGTDTQYF. The CDR3 bases are TGTGCCAGCAGCCCCCTTGCCGGGACAGATACGCAGTATTTT.

This chain uses TRBV7-3 with TRBJ2-3; 11 bases agree with TRBD1. Trimming removed 5 bases from V and 2 bases from J; junction bases left unmatched: 6. There are 16 residues in the CDR3. Germline loops: CDR1 SGHTA, CDR2 FQGTGA. CDR3 sequence reads: CASSLRDRGSTDTQYF. The DNA for the CDR3 is TGTGCCAGCAGCCTACGGGACAGGGGGTCCACAGATACGCAGTATTTT.

The rearrangement uses TRBV2 and TRBJ1-4; D unclear. The CDR3 has 14 residues. Trimming pared 3 bases from V and 0 bases from J, leaving 5 bases between. The germline CDR1 and CDR2 sequences are SNHLY and FYNNEI. This CDR3 is CASSDSTTNEKLFF. In DNA form, the CDR3 reads TGTGCCAGCAGTGACTCTACAACTAATGAAAAACTGTTTTTT.

V is TRBV12-5 and J is TRBJ2-3; possible D gene TRBD1, 5 bases. With 5 bases removed from V and 0 bases from J, the gap between germline ends came to 15 bases. The CDR3 sequence is 16 residues long. The germline V gene has CDR1 LGHNT and CDR2 FRNRAP. The CDR3 coding sequence is TGTGCTAGTGGTCCCTCCTCGACAGTAAGCACAGATACGCAGTATTTT. Its protein is CASGPSSTVSTDTQYF.

The chain is built from TRBV14 and TRBJ1-1; TRBD1 matches 9 bases. Germline V gene data show CDR1 as SGHDN and CDR2 as FVKESK. V trimming: 5 bases; J trimming: 3 bases; junction bases outside the gene matches: 7. This CDR3 spans 15 amino acids. This CDR3 reads CASSFSRTGDTEAFF. Here the CDR3 DNA reads TGTGCCAGCAGCTTCAGTAGGACAGGGGACACTGAAGCTTTCTTT.

The J gene is TRBJ2-2, the V gene TRBV29-1; D might be TRBD1 (6 bases). This CDR3 spans 14 amino acids. The ends were cut back, 6 bases at V and 0 bases at J, with 11 bases in the middle. Germline values: CDR1 SQVTM, CDR2 ANQGSEA. Here the CDR3 reads CSVADRTNTGELFF. The CDR3 DNA follows: TGCAGCGTAGCGGACAGAACGAACACCGGGGAGCTGTTTTTT.

This sequence joins TRBV3-1 (or the pseudogene TRBV3-2) and TRBJ2-7, with D perhaps TRBD1 (5 bases). Trimming pared 3 bases from V and 2 bases from J, leaving 11 bases between. The CDR3 contains 14 residues. Germline V gene lookup returns CDR1 LGHDT and CDR2 YNNKEL (reference sequence). In nucleotides, the CDR3 is TGTGCCAGCAGCCAGGTAGACAGTGCCTACGAGCAGTACTTC. The encoded protein is CASSQVDSAYEQYF.

In this sample, this clone turned up a few times. The chain is built from TRBV4-2 and TRBJ2-3; TRBD2 agrees at 15 bases. Per germline, CDR1 LGHNA and CDR2 YNFKEQ. The CDR3 spans 18 residues. The trim removed 3 bases at V and 0 bases at J, leaving 4 bases unmatched. The CDR3, as DNA: TGTGCCAGCAGCCAGGGACTAGCGGGGGGCCCTAGCACAGATACGCAGTATTTT. Its translation is CASSQGLAGGPSTDTQYF.

This chain links TRBV4-1 with TRBJ2-6; no clear D gene. The germline V and J ends were trimmed by 0 bases and 0 bases, with 15 bases remaining between them. The germline gives CDR1 MGHRA, CDR2 YSYEKL. The CDR3 contains 19 residues. CDR3 bases: TGCGCCAGCAGCCAAGAGGGTGGCACCGGGTACTCTGGGGCCAACGTCCTGACTTTC. The encoded protein is CASSQEGGTGYSGANVLTF.

DNA of the CDR3: TGTGCCATCAAAGAGGGGCCTAGCGGCACAGATACGCAGTATTTT. This translates into CAIKEGPSGTDTQYF. The rearrangement joins TRBV10-3 to TRBJ2-3, with D perhaps TRBD2 (6 bases). V shed 7 bases and J shed 1 base, with 15 bases lying between them. The CDR3 contains 15 residues. The germline gives CDR1 ENHRY, CDR2 SYGVKD.

The chain carries TRBV12-5 and TRBJ2-7; the match to TRBD1 covers 7 bases. V was pared by 7 bases and J by 2 bases, with 8 bases of the junction left unmatched. The CDR3 is made up of 14 amino acids. Germline-derived CDR1 and CDR2 are LGHNT and FRNRAP. CDR3 protein: CASALTGTAYEQYF. The CDR3 bases are TGTGCTAGTGCCCTAACCGGGACAGCCTACGAGCAGTACTTC.

Remarks on this clone: The same CDR3 arises from other DNA sequences in this sample as well. V is TRBV12-3 or TRBV12-4 and J is TRBJ2-7; no definite D call. V lost 3 bases, J lost 2 bases, and 8 bases lay in between. CDR3 length: 13 amino acids. CDR3 DNA: TGTGCCAGCAGTTTGAGGCAGACCTACGAGCAGTACTTC. Its protein is CASSLRQTYEQYF.

This clone appeared once. The chain recombines TRBV11-1 with TRBJ2-7, with 11 bases identical to TRBD1. Germline CDR1 reads SGHAT; CDR2 reads FQDESV (reference sequence). The CDR3 length is 15 residues. V shed 2 bases and J 3 bases; nucleotides not matched to a gene: 3. The CDR3 region is CASSLLGTGGYEQYF. The CDR3 region has the DNA TGTGCCAGCAGCTTACTAGGGACAGGGGGCTACGAGCAGTACTTC.

The CDR3 here is CSALGGSRELFF. The CDR3 DNA sequence: TGCAGCGCCCTGGGGGGATCTCGGGAGCTGTTTTTT. The chain combines TRBV29-1 with TRBJ2-2; weak D call: TRBD2 (6 bases). Trimming pared 7 bases from V and 9 bases from J, leaving 15 bases between. Per the germline V gene, CDR1 is SQVTM and CDR2 is ANQGSEA. This CDR3 comprises 12 residues.

The rearrangement links TRBV5-5 to TRBJ1-3; 7 bases line up with TRBD1. CDR3 length: 13 residues. The trim removed 4 bases at V and 4 bases at J, leaving 2 bases unmatched. From germline, CDR1 is SGHKS and CDR2 YYEKEE (reference sequence). The CDR3 region has the DNA TGTGCCAGCAGCAAGGACAGGGGAAACACCATATATTTT. It specifies CASSKDRGNTIYF.

V gene TRBV6-4 combines with J gene TRBJ1-5; possible D gene TRBD1, 5 bases. The germline CDR1 and CDR2 sequences are MRHNA and SNTAGT. CDR3 length equals 10 residues. The CDR3 DNA reads as TGTGTAGGGGAATGTCAGCCCCAGCATTTT. Its protein is CVGECQPQHF.

The count of this clone is one. The J gene is TRBJ1-5, the V gene TRBV5-5; 10 nucleotides agree with TRBD1. V shed 4 bases and J 4 bases; nucleotides not matched to a gene: 8. The CDR3 covers 16 residues. Germline-derived CDR1 and CDR2 are SGHKS and YYEKEE (reference sequence). The CDR3 spells CASSLTGQGPNQPQHF. The CDR3 DNA reads TGTGCCAGCAGCCTAACGGGACAGGGGCCTAATCAGCCCCAGCATTTT.

The DNA for the CDR3 is TGTGCCACCAGTGATTCCGGGACTAGACTCTCCCCAGATACGCAGTATTTT. Its translation: CATSDSGTRLSPDTQYF. J is TRBJ2-3 and V is TRBV24-1; 8 bases align to TRBD2. Losses at the gene ends were 2 bases for V and 4 bases for J; bases not matched to a gene: 10. Germline V gene data show CDR1 as KGHDR and CDR2 as SFDVKD. The length of the CDR3 is 17 residues.

The rearrangement uses TRBV7-9 and TRBJ2-7; D is undetermined. Germline V gene lookup returns CDR1 SEHNR and CDR2 FQNEAQ (reference sequence). The V gene lost 3 bases and the J gene lost 5 bases, with 11 bases spanning the gap. The CDR3 runs to 13 residues. The CDR3 DNA sequence: TGTGCCAGCAGCTTCGGCGCAGGAAACGAGCAGTACTTC. This sequence encodes CASSFGAGNEQYF.

The chain recombines TRBV19 with TRBJ2-6, with 9 bases lining up with TRBD1. Germline values: CDR1 LNHDA, CDR2 SQIVND (reference sequence). This CDR3 region has 19 residues. With 2 bases clipped from V and 0 bases from J, the junction kept 8 bases outside the gene matches. The CDR3: CASSIYRDRVNSGANVLTF. The CDR3 bases are TGTGCCAGTAGTATATATCGGGACAGGGTGAACTCTGGGGCCAACGTCCTGACTTTC. Drawing the rest from reference TRBV19 and TRBJ2-6, the complete variable domain is DGGITQSPKYLFRKEGQNVTLSCEQNLNHDAMYWYRQDPGQGLRLIYYSQIVNDFQKGDIAEGYSVSREKKESFPLTVTSAQKNPTAFYLCASSIYRDRVNSGANVLTFGAGSRLTVL.

The CDR3 nucleotides are TGTGCCAGTAGTATTACACACAGGGGGAAGCTGCCCCAGCATTTT. Residues: CASSITHRGKLPQHF. This chain joins TRBV19 and TRBJ1-5, with 8 bases matching TRBD1. The ends lost 3 bases at V and 9 bases at J; junction bases unmatched: 10. CDR1 and CDR2 from the germline V gene are LNHDA and SQIVND (reference sequence). The CDR3 is made up of 15 amino acids.

This clone was counted a single time. The chain uses TRBV29-1 and TRBJ2-7; tentative D call: TRBD2 (6 bases). The germline V gene encodes CDR1 SQVTM and CDR2 ANQGSEA. The CDR3 runs to 13 residues. Trimming cost V 1 base and J 2 bases, with 9 bases left between them. In DNA, the CDR3 is TGCAGCGTTGAAGTGTGGGGGGCCTACGAGCAGTACTTC. Its protein is CSVEVWGAYEQYF.

This clone was recorded a few times. The genes are TRBV4-1 and TRBJ1-1; 8 nucleotides agree with TRBD1. This CDR3 contains 15 residues. Germline CDR1 MGHRA, CDR2 YSYEKL. Germline trimming cut 6 bases from V and 3 bases from J; bases unmatched to any gene: 9. The CDR3 spells CASRTSQGVDTEAFF. The CDR3 nucleotides read TGCGCCAGCAGAACCTCACAGGGGGTAGACACTGAAGCTTTCTTT.

For the CDR3, the DNA is TGTGCCAGCAGCCCTCTGGCCGGGTTCGGGGGCTACACCTTC. Protein sequence: CASSPLAGFGGYTF. The rearrangement uses TRBV14 and TRBJ1-2; D gene unclear. The CDR3 runs 14 residues. CDR1 SGHDN and CDR2 FVKESK come from the germline V gene. V lost 4 bases, J lost 8 bases, and 17 bases lay in between.